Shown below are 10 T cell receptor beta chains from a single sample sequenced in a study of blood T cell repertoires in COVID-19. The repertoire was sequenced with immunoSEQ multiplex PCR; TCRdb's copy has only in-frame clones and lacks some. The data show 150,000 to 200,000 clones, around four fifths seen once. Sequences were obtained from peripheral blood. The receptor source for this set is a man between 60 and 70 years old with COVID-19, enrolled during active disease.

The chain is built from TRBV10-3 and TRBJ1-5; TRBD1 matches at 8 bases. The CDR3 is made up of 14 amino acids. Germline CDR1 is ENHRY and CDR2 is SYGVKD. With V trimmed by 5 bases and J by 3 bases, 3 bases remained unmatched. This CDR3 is CAISKDRDNQPQHF. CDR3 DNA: TGTGCCATCAGTAAGGACAGGGACAATCAGCCCCAGCATTTT.

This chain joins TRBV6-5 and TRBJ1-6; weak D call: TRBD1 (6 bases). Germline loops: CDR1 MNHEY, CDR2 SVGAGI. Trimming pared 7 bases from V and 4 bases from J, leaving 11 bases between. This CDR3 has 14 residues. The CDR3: CASNLGQYNSPLHF. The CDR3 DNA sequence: TGTGCCAGCAATTTAGGACAGTATAATTCACCCCTCCACTTT.

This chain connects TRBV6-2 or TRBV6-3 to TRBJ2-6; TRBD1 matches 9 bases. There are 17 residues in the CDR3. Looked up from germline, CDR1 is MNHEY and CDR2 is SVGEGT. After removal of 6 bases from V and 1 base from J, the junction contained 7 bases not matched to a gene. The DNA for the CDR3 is TGTGCCAGCAGCCCGGGACAGGGATTTTCTGGGGCCAACGTCCTGACTTTC. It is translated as CASSPGQGFSGANVLTF.

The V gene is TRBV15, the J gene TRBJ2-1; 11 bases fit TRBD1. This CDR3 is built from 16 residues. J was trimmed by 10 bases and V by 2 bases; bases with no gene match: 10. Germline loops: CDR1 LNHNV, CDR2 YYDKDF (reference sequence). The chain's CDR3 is CATSRLLGQGAGEQFF. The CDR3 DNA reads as TGTGCCACCAGCAGATTACTAGGACAGGGGGCTGGAGAGCAGTTCTTC.

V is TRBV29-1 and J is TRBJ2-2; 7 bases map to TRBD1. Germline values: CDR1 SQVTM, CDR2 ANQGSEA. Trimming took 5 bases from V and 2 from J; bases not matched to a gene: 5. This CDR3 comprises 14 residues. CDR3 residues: CSVQRGPNTGELFF. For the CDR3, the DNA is TGCAGCGTTCAAAGGGGGCCTAACACCGGGGAGCTGTTTTTT.

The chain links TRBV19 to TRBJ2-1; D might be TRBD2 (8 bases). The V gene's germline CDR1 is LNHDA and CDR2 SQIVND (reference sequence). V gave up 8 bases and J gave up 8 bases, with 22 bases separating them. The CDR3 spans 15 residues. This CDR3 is CASDQAGVRGDEQFF. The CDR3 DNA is TGTGCCAGTGACCAAGCGGGAGTCAGGGGGGATGAGCAGTTCTTC.

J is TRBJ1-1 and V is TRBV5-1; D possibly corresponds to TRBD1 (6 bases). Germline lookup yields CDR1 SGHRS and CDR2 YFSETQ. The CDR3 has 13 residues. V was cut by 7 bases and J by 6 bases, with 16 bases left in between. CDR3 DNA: TGCGCCAGCTCAGACCAGGGGAGGGCTGAAGCTTTCTTT. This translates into CASSDQGRAEAFF.

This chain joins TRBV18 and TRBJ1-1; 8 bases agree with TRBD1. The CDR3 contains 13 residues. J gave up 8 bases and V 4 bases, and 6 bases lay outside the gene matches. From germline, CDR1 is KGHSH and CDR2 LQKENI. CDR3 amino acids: CASSRDRNEEAFF. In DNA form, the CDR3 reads TGTGCCAGCTCACGGGACAGGAACGAGGAAGCTTTCTTT.

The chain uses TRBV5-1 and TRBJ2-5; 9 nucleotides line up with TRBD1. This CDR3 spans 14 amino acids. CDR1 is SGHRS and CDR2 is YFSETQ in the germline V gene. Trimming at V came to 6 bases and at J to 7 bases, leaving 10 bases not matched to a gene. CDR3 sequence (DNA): TGCGCCAGCACCTCCGACAGGGGGTTGGGGACCCAGTACTTC. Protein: CASTSDRGLGTQYF.

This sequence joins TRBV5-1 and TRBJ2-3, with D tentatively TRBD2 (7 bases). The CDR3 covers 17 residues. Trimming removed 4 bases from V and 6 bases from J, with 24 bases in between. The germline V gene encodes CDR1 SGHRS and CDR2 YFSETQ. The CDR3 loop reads CASSALPQGGGLDTQYF. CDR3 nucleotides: TGCGCCAGCAGCGCCTTGCCCCAGGGAGGGGGTTTGGATACGCAGTATTTT. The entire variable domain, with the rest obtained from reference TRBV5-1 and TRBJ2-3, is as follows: KAGVTQTPRYLIKTRGQQVTLSCSPISGHRSVSWYQQTPGQGLQFLFEYFSETQRNKGNFPGRFSGRQFSNSRSEMNVSTLELGDSALYLCASSALPQGGGLDTQYFGPGTRLTVL.